The 22 T cell receptor beta chains reported below all come from one sample, sequenced in a study of T-cell reconstitution after alpha-beta-depleted transplantation in children. Unique molecular identifiers were incorporated during preparation of the TCRbeta library. MiXCR, run by TCRdb on the PCR reads, gives a single entry per CDR3 protein. The table includes 300,000 to 400,000 distinct CDR3 sequences, 23% detected once. The source was PBMCs, mostly from graft donor cells, collected 180 days after TCRalphabeta/CD19-depleted stem cell transplant. The receptors originated from a male patient younger than 18 who had a stem cell transplant for acute lymphoblastic leukemia, so the T cells may come from the graft donor.

This chain links TRBV5-1 with TRBJ2-2, with D uncertain. CDR3 length: 15 amino acids. With 4 bases removed from V and 4 bases from J, the gap between germline ends came to 14 bases. Per germline, CDR1 SGHRS and CDR2 YFSETQ. The CDR3 loop is CASSPAQVGTGELFF. In DNA, the CDR3 is TGCGCCAGCAGCCCAGCCCAGGTCGGCACCGGGGAGCTGTTTTTT.

This clonotype turned up a few times. The chain links TRBV4-1 to TRBJ2-4; D not certain. Germline CDR1 is MGHRA and CDR2 is YSYEKL. This CDR3 is 15 amino acids long. Trimming cost V 4 bases and J 0 bases, with 10 bases left between them. CDR3 amino acids: CASSLRPLAKNIQYF. CDR3 bases: TGCGCCAGCAGCCTTCGACCGCTAGCCAAAAACATTCAGTACTTC.

This clonotype has ten or more counts. The chain recombines TRBV5-1 with TRBJ2-6; 10 bases line up with TRBD1. The germline gives CDR1 SGHRS, CDR2 YFSETQ. The CDR3 contains 18 residues. V shed 0 bases, J shed 3 bases, and the junction held 6 bases outside the gene matches. This CDR3 reads CASSLERTGGIGANVLTF. CDR3 DNA sequence: TGCGCCAGCAGCTTGGAAAGGACAGGGGGAATTGGGGCCAACGTCCTGACTTTC.

The chain is built from TRBV3-1 and TRBJ2-1; TRBD2 matches 9 bases. J lost 5 bases, V lost 3 bases, and 14 bases had no gene match. The germline V gene has CDR1 LGHDT and CDR2 YNNKEL (reference sequence). There are 18 residues in the CDR3. The CDR3 DNA reads as TGTGCCAGCAGCCATGGGGGTAGCGGGAGACTGAGAAACAATGAGCAGTTCTTC. Translation: CASSHGGSGRLRNNEQFF.

The chain couples TRBV20-1 to TRBJ1-4; 9 bases are shared with TRBD1. Germline CDR1 and CDR2: DFQATT and SNEGSKA (reference sequence). J gave up 8 bases and V 3 bases, and 4 bases lay outside the gene matches. The CDR3 sequence is 13 residues long. CDR3 region: CSARTGTGEKLFF. The CDR3, as DNA: TGCAGTGCTAGGACCGGGACAGGGGAAAAACTGTTTTTT.

This clonotype was found many times. The rearrangement joins TRBV5-1 to TRBJ2-7, with 8 bases aligning to TRBD1. Germline-derived CDR1 and CDR2 are SGHRS and YFSETQ. The CDR3 spans 13 residues. V trimming: 5 bases; J trimming: 4 bases; junction bases outside the gene matches: 5. This CDR3 reads CASRWTGRYEQYF. The CDR3 region has the DNA TGCGCCAGCAGGTGGACAGGGAGGTACGAGCAGTACTTC.

The CDR3 coding sequence is TGTGCCAGCTCACACGGCTGGAGGGAGGGCTCCTACGAGCAGTACTTC. It yields the protein CASSHGWREGSYEQYF. The chain carries TRBV18 and TRBJ2-7; 7 bases agree with TRBD2. The CDR3 consists of 16 residues. Germline CDR1 reads KGHSH; CDR2 reads LQKENI. The V and J ends lost 4 bases and 0 bases, in that order; junction bases with no gene match: 9. The full variable domain, rest sourced from reference TRBV18 and TRBJ2-7, is NAGVMQNPRHLVRRRGQEARLRCSPMKGHSHVYWYRQLPEEGLKFMVYLQKENIIDESGMPKERFSAEFPKEGPSILRIQQVVRGDSAAYFCASSHGWREGSYEQYFGPGTRLTVT.

The chain has TRBV7-2 and TRBJ2-7; 9 nucleotides match TRBD2. Germline V gives CDR1 SGHTA, CDR2 FQGNSA. The CDR3 totals 19 residues. The V and J ends lost 4 bases and 7 bases, in that order; junction bases with no gene match: 23. This chain's CDR3 is CASSWERLAEARFYEEQYF. CDR3 in DNA: TGTGCCAGCAGCTGGGAACGACTAGCGGAGGCCCGCTTCTACGAGGAGCAGTACTTC.

The table lists this clonotype with a few counts. The V gene is TRBV29-1, the J gene TRBJ2-7, with 8 bases lining up with TRBD1. The CDR3 has 14 residues. The germline V gene encodes CDR1 SQVTM and CDR2 ANQGSEA. Losses at the gene ends were 7 bases for V and 2 bases for J; bases not matched to a gene: 10. The CDR3 DNA follows: TGCAGCGCCTCTGAGACAGGGGTTACCTACGAGCAGTACTTC. Amino acids: CSASETGVTYEQYF.

V usage is TRBV6-1 and J usage is TRBJ1-5, with unresolved D. Trimming removed 7 bases from V and 9 bases from J, with 13 bases in between. The CDR3 sequence is 12 residues long. Germline CDR1 reads MNHNS; CDR2 reads SASEGT. CDR3 protein: CASTDRVGPQHF. Written as DNA, the CDR3 is TGTGCCAGCACCGATCGGGTAGGGCCCCAGCATTTT.

This chain joins TRBV12-3 or TRBV12-4 and TRBJ2-3; TRBD1 matches at 7 bases. After removal of 5 bases from V and 2 bases from J, the junction contained 7 bases not matched to a gene. The CDR3 contains 15 residues. The CDR3 region is CASSLGQPNTDTQYF. CDR3 in DNA: TGTGCCAGCAGTCTGGGACAGCCTAACACAGATACGCAGTATTTT.

This clonotype has just a few counts. The rearrangement links TRBV12-3 or TRBV12-4 to TRBJ2-7; D uncertain. Deletions cut 5 bases from V and 4 bases from J, with 9 bases between. The CDR3 is 12 residues long. In nucleotides, the CDR3 is TGTGCCAGCAGTATGGGTGTTTACGAGCAGTACTTC. This sequence encodes CASSMGVYEQYF.

The chain carries TRBV5-1 and TRBJ1-4; TRBD1 might be the D (6 bases). V shed 3 bases and J shed 6 bases, with 15 bases lying between them. Germline CDR1 is SGHRS and CDR2 is YFSETQ. This CDR3 has 15 residues. CDR3 sequence: CASSSTGSPDEKLFF. CDR3 in DNA: TGCGCCAGCAGCTCTACAGGGTCTCCAGATGAAAAACTGTTTTTT.

The chain carries TRBV10-3 and TRBJ1-5; D is unclear. In germline, CDR1 is ENHRY, CDR2 SYGVKD. The CDR3 runs to 15 residues. V was shortened by 2 bases and J by 3 bases, with 11 bases between the two germline ends. This CDR3 reads CAISERPSLNQPQHF. As DNA, the CDR3 is TGTGCCATCAGTGAGAGGCCGTCTCTCAATCAGCCCCAGCATTTT.

This chain connects TRBV6-1 to TRBJ1-5, with TRBD1 identical over 10 bases. Germline V CDR1 and CDR2: MNHNS, SASEGT. The V gene end was trimmed by 3 bases and the J gene end by 4 bases; junction bases not matched to a gene: 0. The length of the CDR3 is 14 residues. Written as DNA, the CDR3 is TGTGCCAGCAGTGAGGGACAGGGGAATCAGCCCCAGCATTTT. This codes for CASSEGQGNQPQHF.

This clonotype was seen at least ten times. The genes are TRBV7-2 and TRBJ2-1; D unresolved. The germline V and J ends were trimmed by 5 bases and 15 bases, with 14 bases remaining between them. Looked up from germline, CDR1 is SGHTA and CDR2 is FQGNSA. CDR3 size: 11 residues. The CDR3 protein is CASSTTHQPFF. CDR3 bases: TGTGCCAGCAGCACGACACATCAGCCGTTCTTC.

In nucleotides, the CDR3 is TGTGCCATCAGTGAGTCGGGGTTCAGAGTTCGGGGGGGAAGCTCCTACGAGCAGTACTTC. Its translation: CAISESGFRVRGGSSYEQYF. The chain uses TRBV10-3 and TRBJ2-7; the match to TRBD2 covers 8 bases. This CDR3 comprises 20 residues. Trimming took 0 bases from V and 0 from J; bases not matched to a gene: 16. The germline CDR1 and CDR2 sequences are ENHRY and SYGVKD.

This clonotype was detected only a few times. J is TRBJ1-3 and V is TRBV4-1; D ambiguous. The CDR3 covers 15 residues. Trimming stripped 4 bases from V and 4 bases from J, with 14 bases between. The V gene's germline CDR1 is MGHRA and CDR2 YSYEKL. The DNA of the CDR3 is TGCGCCAGCAGCCCGAGGAGATCCCCGGGAAACACCATATATTTT. This codes for CASSPRRSPGNTIYF.

The gene calls are TRBV5-1 and TRBJ2-4; 16 nucleotides line up with TRBD2. The CDR3 loop spans 16 amino acids. V lost 3 bases and J lost 15; bases outside the gene matches: 12. Germline-derived CDR1 and CDR2 are SGHRS and YFSETQ. The CDR3 sequence: CASSSGTSGRGYLWYF. CDR3 nucleotides: TGCGCCAGCAGCTCTGGGACTAGCGGGAGGGGATACCTTTGGTACTTC.

This clonotype has just a few counts. The chain is built from TRBV12-3 or TRBV12-4 and TRBJ1-5; possibly TRBD1 for D (6 bases). This CDR3 is built from 17 residues. V was cut by 5 bases and J by 1 base, with 18 bases left in between. This CDR3 is CASSPGGLGWSNQPQHF. The CDR3 coding sequence is TGTGCCAGCAGTCCGGGGGGGCTCGGGTGGAGCAATCAGCCCCAGCATTTT.

This clonotype was recorded many times. The CDR3 DNA follows: TGCAGCGCGAGCACCTTCTACGAGCAGTACTTC. Translated, it gives CSASTFYEQYF. This chain links TRBV29-1 with TRBJ2-7; D gene unclear. The CDR3 is 11 residues long. Deletions cut 7 bases from V and 3 bases from J, with 10 bases between. The V gene's germline CDR1 is SQVTM and CDR2 ANQGSEA.

This clonotype was seen a handful of times. The chain links TRBV7-2 to TRBJ2-3; tentatively, D is TRBD2 (7 bases). Trimming removed 3 bases from V and 4 bases from J, with 14 bases in between. Germline V CDR1 and CDR2: SGHTA, FQGNSA. The CDR3 runs 15 residues. This CDR3 reads CASSFDGGRPDTQYF. CDR3 in DNA: TGTGCCAGCAGCTTTGACGGGGGGCGGCCAGATACGCAGTATTTT.